The 3 T cell receptor beta chains below all came from one sample that was sequenced in a study of cytomegalovirus exposure and HLA in healthy donors. In the PCR, 60 Vbeta and 13 Jbeta primers were used. Sequencing used immunoSEQ multiplex PCR; TCRdb keeps in-frame clones, though not all of them. The sample includes over 150,000 clones, about 80% of them seen just once. Sequencing used PBMCs. The source is a woman aged 55-70 years in good health and CMV-seropositive.

This clone occurred once. The gene calls are TRBV19 and TRBJ2-7, with 9 bases identical to TRBD1. CDR1 is LNHDA, CDR2 SQIVND, per germline (reference sequence). The CDR3 sequence is 14 residues long. J was trimmed by 7 bases and V by 5 bases; bases with no gene match: 9. CDR3 in DNA: TGTGCCAGTAGTTCCGGGACAGGGATCGGGGAGCAGTACTTC. This sequence encodes CASSSGTGIGEQYF.

The chain couples TRBV5-1 to TRBJ2-3; the match to TRBD2 covers 8 bases. J gave up 5 bases and V 0 bases, and 14 bases lay outside the gene matches. Germline-derived CDR1 and CDR2 are SGHRS and YFSETQ. The CDR3 covers 18 residues. In DNA form, the CDR3 reads TGCGCCAGCAGCTTGGCGGGGGTTGGAGCGGGGGTCGGAGATACGCAGTATTTT. The encoded protein is CASSLAGVGAGVGDTQYF.

Worth noting for this clone: Germline and junction disagree at one end, which may indicate a read error. The J gene is TRBJ2-1, the V gene TRBV7-7, with TRBD2 identical over 9 bases. The CDR3 is 14 residues long. The germline gives CDR1 SSHAT, CDR2 FNYEAQ (reference sequence). CDR3 in amino acids: CASSLGLANNEQFF. The CDR3 nucleotides read TGTGCTAGCAGCTTGGGACTAGCCAACAATGAGCAGTTCTTC. The full variable domain, completed using reference TRBV7-7 and TRBJ2-1, is GAGVSQSPRYKVTKRGQDVTLRCDPISSHATLYWYQQALGQGPEFLTYFNYEAQPDKSGLPSDRFSAERPEGSISTLTIQRTEQRDSAMYRCASSLGLANNEQFFGPGTRLTVL.